This T cell receptor beta chain derives from a study of early T cells in non-severe SARS-CoV-2 infection. Study-wide context: Unpaired chains resulted from sequencing bulk RNA of unsorted whole blood.

Attachment of unique molecular identifiers to individual cDNA molecules was performed. MiXCR, applied by TCRdb to the 5' RACE reads, yields one record per CDR3 protein. This table has some 40,000 distinct CDR3 sequences, 5% to 6.5% appearing once. Study results and caveats: VDJdb-based annotation leaned toward anti-spike CD8 responses and missed private and CD4 specificities.

This clonotype has at least ten counts. Its antigen is undetermined. The TCR was taken from an adult who was a healthcare worker with PCR-confirmed SARS-CoV-2 infection or an uninfected control (not recorded which). The sample was whole blood.

CDR3 loop: CASRSGGSTDTQYF. DNA of the CDR3: TGTGCCAGCAGGTCGGGAGGGAGCACAGATACGCAGTATTTT. The chain has TRBV28 and TRBJ2-3, with TRBD2 matching over 8 bases. The junction had 2 bases not matched to a gene; V was cut back by 6 bases and J by 0 bases. The CDR3 has 14 amino acids. The germline gives CDR1 MDHEN, CDR2 SYDVKM.